Listed below are T cell receptor beta chains from one sample, sequenced in a study of cytomegalovirus exposure and HLA in healthy donors. Assay: immunoSEQ multiplex PCR; the TCRdb copy retains only in-frame clones and omits some. This sample carries hundreds of thousands of clones, roughly 78% of them seen once, and the ten largest clones take about 0.47%. Sample: PBMCs. Receptors originate from a boy between 10 and 17 years old in good health and CMV-seronegative. Both conserved end residues are trimmed from each CDR3.

J,V,length,CDR3
TRBJ2-1,TRBV6-5,13,ASSYGGSSYNEQF
TRBJ1-3,TRBV2,11,ASRAGVRNTIY
TRBJ1-2,TRBV14,11,ASFGEPYYGYT
TRBJ1-2,TRBV4-2,14,ASSQDLAGNYYGYT
TRBJ2-3,TRBV4-2,13,ASSQGRGGEDTQY
TRBJ2-1,TRBV5-1,14,ASREGTSGTYNEQF
TRBJ1-2,TRBV27,11,ASRGQGAVGYT
TRBJ1-2,TRBV15,13,ATSRERRVSYGYT
TRBJ2-3,TRBV9,13,ASMRGTGRADTQY
TRBJ2-5,TRBV5-1,13,ASSLAGGRSETQY
TRBJ2-1,TRBV7-2,13,ASSPSSGRNLWRF
TRBJ1-2,TRBV27,12,ASSPQGRGYGYT
TRBJ2-3,TRBV7-3,15,ASSSHPSGGGTDTQY
TRBJ2-7,TRBV6-5,11,ASSSTGSYEQY
-,TRBV4-1,12,ASSQEPGANEQY
TRBJ1-1,TRBV19,14,ASSIEADYLNTEAF
TRBJ2-2,TRBV7-6,13,ASSPGLRNTGELF
TRBJ1-2,TRBV6-1,11,AGTILTNYGYT
TRBJ2-7,TRBV3-1/TRBV3-2,7,ASPGVLY
TRBJ1-4,TRBV13,12,ASSITEHEGKLF
TRBJ2-1,TRBV11-2,13,ASSWTGGQANEQF
TRBJ2-2,TRBV27,14,ASSHWWGGATGELF
TRBJ2-1,TRBV7-2,14,ASSLMGGRGGNEQF
TRBJ1-2,TRBV5-4,11,ASSLADRASYT
TRBJ1-2,TRBV2,14,ASSEVDRRWVYGYT
TRBJ2-1,TRBV5-6,17,ASSSRTGGGFSYYNEQF
TRBJ1-2,TRBV5-4,13,ASSLGQGANYGYT
TRBJ1-3,TRBV2,12,ASSGLLRGNTIY
TRBJ2-3,TRBV10-2,12,ASSESRLAEAQY
TRBJ2-6,TRBV2,13,ASSAEGSGANVLT
TRBJ2-5,TRBV30,13,AWSVGRGRGETQY
TRBJ1-2,TRBV29-1,11,SVVPGLNYGYT
TRBJ2-5,TRBV4-1,14,ASSQGRASGKETQY
TRBJ2-5,TRBV6-1,12,ASTKVSGPETQY
TRBJ2-5,TRBV6-5,12,ASRGAGSRETQY
TRBJ1-1,TRBV6-1,12,ASSGTKTGREAF
TRBJ1-2,TRBV19,12,ASSQPSGGDGYT
TRBJ2-7,TRBV9,10,ASSVDGYEQY
TRBJ2-1,TRBV18,13,ASSLIAGHYNEQF
TRBJ2-7,TRBV29-1,11,SVRTGTAGEQY